This T cell receptor (beta chain) was sequenced in a study of cytomegalovirus exposure and HLA in healthy donors. The sample holds many counts of this clone. Its antigen remains unknown. Study-wide results and limits: When analyzed later, a missense DCLRE1C variant was found to be linked to TCR beta V- and J-gene trimming.

CDR3 size: 15 residues. The germline gives CDR1 MRHNA, CDR2 SNTAGT. V lost 0 bases and J 4 bases, leaving 9 bases between the germline ends. PCR used 60 Vbeta primers and 13 Jbeta primers. Clones were read by immunoSEQ multiplex PCR, and TCRdb kept only the in-frame ones, dropping some. The sample includes about 130,000 clones, 6.5% to 9.5% of them seen just once. V is TRBV6-4 and J is TRBJ2-2; D possibly corresponds to TRBD2 (6 bases). Sequenced input: PBMCs. This clonotype originated in a middle-aged man in good health and CMV-seronegative. The chain's CDR3 is CASSDSEGSTGELFF. The CDR3 nucleotides read TGTGCCAGCAGTGACTCGGAGGGGAGCACCGGGGAGCTGTTTTTT.